Below, 3 T cell receptor beta chains from the same sample are listed, as sequenced in a study of blood T cell repertoires in COVID-19 (dated by TCRdb to 2020 to 2021). The library came from the immunoSEQ multiplex PCR assay. TCRdb holds this immuneACCESS table with in-frame rearrangements only. Some clones are missing; in checked studies, unresolved V genes explain under half, and the rest has no known cause. In all, the sample holds hundreds of thousands of clones, and approximately 86% of those were seen once. 0.75% to 1% of the sample lies in the top ten. The sequenced sample was PBMCs or T cells enriched from blood (not recorded which). These receptors were collected from a woman aged 25-40 years who had recovered from COVID-19.

The gene calls are TRBV21-1 and TRBJ1-2; the table's D call, TRBD1, was not checked against the DNA. TRBV21-1 is an annotated pseudogene. The CDR3 spans 9 residues. CDR3 in DNA: TGTGCCAGCAGCACACTCAGGCTCTTC. Amino acid sequence: CASSTLRLF.

V is TRBV3-1 (or the pseudogene TRBV3-2) and J is TRBJ1-2, with TRBD1 as a possible D gene (5 bases). The V end was cut by 5 bases, the J end by 6 bases, with 19 bases between. The CDR3 has 15 residues. Germline V lookup: CDR1 LGHDT, CDR2 YNNKEL (reference sequence). In DNA, the CDR3 is TGTGCCAGCAGCTCCCGACCCTTGGACACAGATGGCTACACCTTC. Its translation: CASSSRPLDTDGYTF.

The rearrangement joins TRBV5-6 to TRBJ2-1; possible D gene TRBD2, 5 bases. Germline V CDR1 and CDR2: SGHDT, YYEEEE. The CDR3 spans 16 residues. V shed 4 bases and J shed 0 bases, with 14 bases lying between them. The CDR3, as DNA: TGTGCCAGCAGCCTAGCCACTTTGAGCTCCTACAATGAGCAGTTCTTC. Translation gives CASSLATLSSYNEQFF.